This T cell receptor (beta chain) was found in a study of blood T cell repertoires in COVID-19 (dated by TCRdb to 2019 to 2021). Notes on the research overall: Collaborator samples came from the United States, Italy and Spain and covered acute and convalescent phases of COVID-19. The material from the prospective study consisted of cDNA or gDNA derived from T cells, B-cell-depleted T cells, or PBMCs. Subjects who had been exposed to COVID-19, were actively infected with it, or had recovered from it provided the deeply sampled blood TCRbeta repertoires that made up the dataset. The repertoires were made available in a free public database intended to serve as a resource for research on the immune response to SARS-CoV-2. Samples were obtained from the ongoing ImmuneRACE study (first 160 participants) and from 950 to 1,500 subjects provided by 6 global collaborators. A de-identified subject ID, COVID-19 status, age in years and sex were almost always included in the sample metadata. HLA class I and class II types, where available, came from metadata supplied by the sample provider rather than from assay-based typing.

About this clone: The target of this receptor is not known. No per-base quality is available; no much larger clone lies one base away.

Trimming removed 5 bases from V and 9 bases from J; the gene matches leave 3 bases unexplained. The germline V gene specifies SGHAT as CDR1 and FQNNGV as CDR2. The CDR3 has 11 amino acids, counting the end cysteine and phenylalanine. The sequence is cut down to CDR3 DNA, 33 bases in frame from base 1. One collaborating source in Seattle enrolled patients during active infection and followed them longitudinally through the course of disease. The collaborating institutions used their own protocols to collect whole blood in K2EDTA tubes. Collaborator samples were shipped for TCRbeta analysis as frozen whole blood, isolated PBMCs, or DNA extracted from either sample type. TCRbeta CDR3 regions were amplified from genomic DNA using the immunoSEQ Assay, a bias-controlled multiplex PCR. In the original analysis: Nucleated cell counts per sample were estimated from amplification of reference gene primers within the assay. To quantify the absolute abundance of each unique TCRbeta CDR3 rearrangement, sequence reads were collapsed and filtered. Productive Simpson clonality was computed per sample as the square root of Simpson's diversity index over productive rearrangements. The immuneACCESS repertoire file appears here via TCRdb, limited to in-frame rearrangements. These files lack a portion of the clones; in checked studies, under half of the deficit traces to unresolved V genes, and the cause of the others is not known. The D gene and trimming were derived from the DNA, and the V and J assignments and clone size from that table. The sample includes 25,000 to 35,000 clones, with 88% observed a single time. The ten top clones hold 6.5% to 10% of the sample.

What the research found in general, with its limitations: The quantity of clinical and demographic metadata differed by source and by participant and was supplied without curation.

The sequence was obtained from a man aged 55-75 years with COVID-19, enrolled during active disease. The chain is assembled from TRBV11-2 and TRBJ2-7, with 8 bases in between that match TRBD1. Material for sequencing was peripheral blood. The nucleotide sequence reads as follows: TGTGCCAGCAGCCTAGGGACAGGGCAGTACTTC. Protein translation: CASSLGTGQYF.